The clone carrying this T cell receptor (beta chain) was observed at least ten times. Its antigen is as yet unknown. The data originate from a study of spatial heterogeneity in lung cancer. Study-level results: Counts of expanded alpha and beta TCRs within tumors tracked the tumor nonsynonymous mutation count.

TCRdb reprocessed the 5' RACE reads via MiXCR and lists one record per CDR3 protein. The sample contains 4,000 or so distinct CDR3 sequences, over 8.5% of which appear only once. Stated time point: sample taken at primary tumor resection. The CDR3 sequence is 17 residues long. CDR1 SGDLS and CDR2 YYNGEE come from the germline V gene. The V and J ends lost 0 bases and 1 base respectively, with 14 bases between them. The sample in question was lung tumor tissue, obtained at surgery. The receptor was isolated from a male donor with early-stage non-small cell lung cancer. The gene calls are TRBV9 and TRBJ1-3; D gene unclear. The CDR3 DNA reads as TGTGCCAGCAGCGTAGAAGCTTCCAGACGATCTGGAAACACCATATATTTT. As protein: CASSVEASRRSGNTIYF.